The subject of this entry is one TCR beta chain. Its matching antigen is unknown. The source of the sample is a study of blood T cells in healthy people across ages. V lost 1 base and J 4 bases, leaving 17 bases between the germline ends. This CDR3 has 16 residues. CDR1 and CDR2 from the germline V gene are DFQATT and SNEGSKA (reference sequence). Primers used in a second PCR of roughly 6 to 11 cycles were a sample-barcoded 5' primer and a J-beta primer mix. Each TCR beta cDNA got a 12-nucleotide random molecular identifier. TCRdb itself ran the 5' RACE reads through MiXCR, one entry per CDR3 protein. The table shows about 1,600,000 distinct CDR3 sequences, with 35% to 45% occurring only once. Study results and limitations: TCR beta diversity per million T cells fell roughly linearly with age.

This chain links TRBV20-1 with TRBJ1-5; D is possibly TRBD1 (5 bases). Sample: blood. This clonotype was obtained from a woman under 30 in good health. CDR3 DNA sequence: TGCAGTGCTAGAGCTCGAATGGACACCCCAAATCAGCCCCAGCATTTT. Its protein is CSARARMDTPNQPQHF.